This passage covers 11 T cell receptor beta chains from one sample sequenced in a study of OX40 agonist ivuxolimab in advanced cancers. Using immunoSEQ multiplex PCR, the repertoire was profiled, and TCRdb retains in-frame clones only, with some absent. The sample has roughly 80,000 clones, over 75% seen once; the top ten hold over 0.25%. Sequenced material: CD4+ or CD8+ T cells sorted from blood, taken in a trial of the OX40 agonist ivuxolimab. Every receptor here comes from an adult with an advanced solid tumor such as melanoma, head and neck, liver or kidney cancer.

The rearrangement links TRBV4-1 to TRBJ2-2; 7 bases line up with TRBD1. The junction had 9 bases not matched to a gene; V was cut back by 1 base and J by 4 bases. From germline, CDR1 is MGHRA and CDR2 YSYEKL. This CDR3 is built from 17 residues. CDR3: CASSQGVDRVGTGELFF. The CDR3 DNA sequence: TGCGCCAGCAGCCAAGGGGTAGACAGGGTAGGCACCGGGGAGCTGTTTTTT.

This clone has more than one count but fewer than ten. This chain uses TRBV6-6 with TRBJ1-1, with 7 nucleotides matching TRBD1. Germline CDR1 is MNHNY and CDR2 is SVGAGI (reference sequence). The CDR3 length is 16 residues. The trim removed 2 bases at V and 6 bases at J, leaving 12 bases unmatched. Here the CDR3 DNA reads TGTGCCAGCAGTTACACCCCCTACAGGGGAGACGCTGAAGCTTTCTTT. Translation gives CASSYTPYRGDAEAFF.

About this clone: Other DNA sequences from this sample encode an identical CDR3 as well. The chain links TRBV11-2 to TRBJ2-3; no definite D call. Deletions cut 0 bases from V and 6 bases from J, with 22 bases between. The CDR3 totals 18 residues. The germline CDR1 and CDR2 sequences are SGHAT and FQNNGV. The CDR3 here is CASSLDLRLSLHTDTQYF. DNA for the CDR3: TGTGCCAGCAGCTTAGATCTAAGGCTGAGCCTACACACGGATACGCAGTATTTT. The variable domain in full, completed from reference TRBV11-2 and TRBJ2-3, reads EAGVAQSPRYKIIEKRQSVAFWCNPISGHATLYWYQQILGQGPKLLIQFQNNGVVDDSQLPKDRFSAERLKGVDSTLKIQPAKLEDSAVYLCASSLDLRLSLHTDTQYFGPGTRLTVL.

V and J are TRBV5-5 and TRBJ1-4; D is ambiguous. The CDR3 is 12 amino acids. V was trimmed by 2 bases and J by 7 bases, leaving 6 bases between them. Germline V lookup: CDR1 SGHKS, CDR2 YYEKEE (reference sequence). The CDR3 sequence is CASSFQSEKLFF. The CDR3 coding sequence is TGTGCCAGCAGCTTCCAGAGTGAAAAACTGTTTTTT.

The CDR3 DNA follows: TGTGCCAGCAGTGGAAAACAGGGGGCGCGAACTGAAGCTTTCTTT. Translating it yields CASSGKQGARTEAFF. The J gene is TRBJ1-1, the V gene TRBV6-1; 9 nucleotides match TRBD1. This CDR3 spans 15 amino acids. Trimming took 4 bases from V and 5 from J; bases not matched to a gene: 8. Germline-derived CDR1 and CDR2 are MNHNS and SASEGT.

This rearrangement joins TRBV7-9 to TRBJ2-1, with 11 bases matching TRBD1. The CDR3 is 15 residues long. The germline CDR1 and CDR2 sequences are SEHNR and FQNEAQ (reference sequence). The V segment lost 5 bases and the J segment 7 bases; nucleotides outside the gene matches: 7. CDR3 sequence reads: CASSRRTGGLNEQFF. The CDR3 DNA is TGTGCCAGCAGCCGACGGACAGGGGGCCTAAATGAGCAGTTCTTC.

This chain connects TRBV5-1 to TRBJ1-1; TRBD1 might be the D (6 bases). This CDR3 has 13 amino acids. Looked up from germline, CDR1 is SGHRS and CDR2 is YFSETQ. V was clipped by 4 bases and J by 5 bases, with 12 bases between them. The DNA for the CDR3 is TGCGCCAGCAGCCGACAGGTAGGGACTGAAGCTTTCTTT. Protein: CASSRQVGTEAFF.

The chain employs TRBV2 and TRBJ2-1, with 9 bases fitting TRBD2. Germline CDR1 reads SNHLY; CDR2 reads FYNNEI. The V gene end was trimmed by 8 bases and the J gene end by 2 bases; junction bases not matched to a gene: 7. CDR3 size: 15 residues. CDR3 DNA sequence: TGTGCCAGCGGACAATTAGCGGGGGCCTACAATGAGCAGTTCTTC. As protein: CASGQLAGAYNEQFF.

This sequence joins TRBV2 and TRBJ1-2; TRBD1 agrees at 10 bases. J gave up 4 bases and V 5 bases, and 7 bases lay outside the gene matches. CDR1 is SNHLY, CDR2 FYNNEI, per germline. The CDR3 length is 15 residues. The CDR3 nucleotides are TGTGCCAGCAGTCCCGGGGGACAGGGGACCTATGGCTACACCTTC. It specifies CASSPGGQGTYGYTF. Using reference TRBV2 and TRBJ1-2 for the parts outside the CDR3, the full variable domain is EPEVTQTPSHQVTQMGQEVILRCVPISNHLYFYWYRQILGQKVEFLVSFYNNEISEKSEIFDDQFSVERPDGSNFTLKIRSTKLEDSAMYFCASSPGGQGTYGYTFGSGTRLTVV.

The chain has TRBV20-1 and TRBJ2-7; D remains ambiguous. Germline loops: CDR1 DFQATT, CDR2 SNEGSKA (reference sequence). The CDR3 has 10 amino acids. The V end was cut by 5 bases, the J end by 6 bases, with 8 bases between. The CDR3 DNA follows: TGCAGTGCTCACACCACCGAGCAGTACTTC. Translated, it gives CSAHTTEQYF.

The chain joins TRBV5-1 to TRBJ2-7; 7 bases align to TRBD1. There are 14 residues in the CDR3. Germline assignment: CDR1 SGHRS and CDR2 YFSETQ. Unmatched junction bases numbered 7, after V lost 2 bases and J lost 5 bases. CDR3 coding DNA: TGCGCCAGCAGCTTTAGGGGGCCCCACAACGAGCAGTACTTC. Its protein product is CASSFRGPHNEQYF.